This T cell receptor beta chain was captured in a study of cytomegalovirus exposure and HLA in healthy donors (dated by TCRdb to the late 2010s). As for the study more broadly: An earlier analysis of fewer than 750 of the donors reported 276 Gb of sequence data and around 100 million unique TCR beta sequences obtained from some 200 million T cells. To decide whether each TCR beta V gene segment behaved as functional or pseudogenic, an earlier analysis of approximately 620 of the donors relied on high-throughput TCR beta sequencing. Among 398 genotyped donors of the cohort, an average of around 240,000 unique TCR beta nucleotide sequences were sequenced per donor, 15% to 20% of them non-productive. An early release that covered about 640 HLA-typed donors contained around 300 gigabases of sequencing data and about 93 million unique TCR sequences. A later analysis re-analyzed previously published TCR beta repertoires from 666 donors and added high-resolution HLA genotyping to study TCR occurrence patterns. The genetic ancestry cluster associated with self-reported Caucasian donors included 80% to 90% of the roughly 410 genotyped donors. The study profiled the T cell repertoires of 550 to 700 subjects by immunosequencing and related them to cytomegalovirus serostatus. A separate validation cohort of 100 to 150 different subjects was used in addition to the roughly 640-subject first cohort. Donor age, sex, ethnicity and CMV serostatus were compiled together with the repertoire data. Genome-wide SNP genotypes for about three fifths of the roughly 670 donors were used in a later genetic analysis, which treated that subset as a discovery cohort. Typing coverage varied by locus: 629-630 donors for A, B, C, DRB1 and DQB1; some 520 for DQA1; 600 to 610 for DPA1; 400 to 480 for DPB1. The study was designed to test whether signatures of past pathogen exposure could be identified by cataloging public T cell receptors. HLA typing covered class I and class II loci at four-digit resolution. To predict cytomegalovirus infection status, the study brought together high-throughput TCR immunosequencing, statistical association of individual TCRs with disease status, and machine learning. Every discovery cohort repertoire had been produced on one sequencing platform. Because of strong linkage in the cohort, roughly five DR-DQ haplotypes were treated as single units for association and clustering. Rather than using new phenotypic data, the later analysis identified candidate immune exposures from TCR beta sequences and from how often those sequences occurred across donors. Broad study findings and their caveats: The classifier was reported to diagnose cytomegalovirus status with high specificity and sensitivity in both the original cohort and the validation cohort. Broadly in line with IMGT annotations, most TCR beta V segments showed up in productive rearrangements about 87% or about 30% of the time in an earlier analysis of around 550 of the donors. It was suggested by the authors that the approach could potentially be generalized to other disease states and immunological phenotypes. A cluster of highly shared sequence variants was judged likely to represent a technical artifact of the sequencing pipeline. When HLA alleles, especially DR and DQ, strongly co-occurred, TCR associations were difficult to assign to individual alleles. Sequencing depth was assumed to be roughly uniform across donors in the presence/absence analyses, though that assumption may not hold. Correlated functional status among segregating V segments might reflect linkage disequilibrium, but an unknown experimental factor could not be ruled out. A total of about 180 TCR beta chains were listed by the study as associated with cytomegalovirus. Most TCR sequences were observed very rarely across donors, whereas some public TCRs were present in many individuals. According to a later analysis, most CMV-associated TCR beta chains appeared to be HLA-restricted, and the HLA associations seemed to be driven largely by CMV exposure. Specific HLA alleles were associated with over 15,000 TCR beta sequences at a false discovery rate of 0.05 in a later analysis. A further reported finding was that TCR beta sequences accurately predicted the HLA-A and HLA-B alleles for most subjects in the first cohort. A few of the identified cytomegalovirus-associated TCR beta chains were confirmed in vitro to be specific for cytomegalovirus antigens. Because counts were too low, about 18 rarely observed V segments, including chromosome 9 orphons, were excluded from the earlier analysis of around 590 of the donors. V-gene and J-gene trimming of TCR beta chains was associated with a missense DCLRE1C variant in a later genetic analysis, and the association was replicated in an independent cohort. In a later analysis, TCR association rates were found to vary across HLA loci, with the most associated TCRs seen for DRB1 alleles and the fewest for HLA-C alleles. HLA typing was unavailable for some donors at each locus, so association tests used only the typed subset. In a later analysis, HLA-associated TCR beta chains showed more clonal expansion and lower generation probabilities than non-associated chains that were equally common. Only TCR beta chains were sequenced in this cohort, and the absence of alpha or paired-chain data limited detectable features. Immune exposure information for the cohort was limited to CMV serostatus. Several of the top co-occurrence clusters appeared to be linked to parvovirus B19, influenza, CMV and Epstein-Barr virus, according to a later analysis. In a later genetic analysis, fewer N-insertions in productive TCRs were reported among donors in an Asian-associated ancestry cluster than the roughly 710-donor mean.

Concerning this clone: Its antigen has not been determined. Per-nucleotide qualities are absent, and no much larger clonotype sits a single base away.

The cohort comprised 670 or so healthy bone marrow donors. All cohort members were sampled while nominally healthy, although unrecorded immune exposures were likely present. The donor was CMV seronegative and belonged to the group of approximately 320 seronegative cohort members. Each donor provided a peripheral blood sample, and peripheral blood mononuclear cells were used for TCR beta sequencing. Genomic DNA extraction from the blood cell samples was performed with the Qiagen DNeasy Blood Extraction Kit. The library was prepared using the immunoSEQ multiplex PCR assay. For the multiplex PCR, a mixture combining 60 forward primers for TCR Vbeta segments and 13 reverse primers for TCR Jbeta segments was used. The CDR3 region of rearranged TCR beta genes was amplified from genomic DNA with a multiplex PCR assay. On the Illumina HiSeq System, the amplified TCR beta libraries were sequenced as 87-base-pair reads. Per the authors' processing: A later analysis counted about 80 million unique TCR beta chains across the 666 repertoires, and around 12 million of these chains were shared by at least two donors. Raw reads were error-corrected and collapsed into unique sequences by a nearest-neighbor algorithm in which closely related sequences were merged to remove PCR and sequencing errors. Alignment of CDR3 sequences to IMGT reference sequences was used to assign V, D and J gene segments. For a sequence to be retained, a match of at least six nucleotides was required to both a V gene segment and a J gene segment. Rearrangements were classified as productive when the CDR3 lacked stop codons and remained in frame with V and J, and all other rearrangements were classified as non-productive. CDR3 was defined by IMGT convention, running from the second conserved V-encoded cysteine to the conserved J-encoded phenylalanine. The earlier analysis of 500 to 600 of the donors excluded sequences that lacked an unambiguous match to a single V gene segment. In an earlier analysis of approximately 560 of the donors, a V segment was called functional when productive rearrangements were above 56.7%, and segregating when the standard deviation between donors exceeded 5%. To diagnose cytomegalovirus status from the catalog of TCR beta chain sequences, a statistical classification framework was built. A later analysis assigned V and J genes by comparing TCR nucleotide sequences with IMGT/GENE-DB human TR gene sequences. The TCRdist pipeline was used in a later analysis to assign CDR3 sequences and most-parsimonious VDJ recombination scenarios. In a later analysis, each TCR beta chain was defined by its CDR3 amino acid sequence together with its V-gene family, and reads without a unique V-gene family were excluded. In a later analysis, 500 to 650 highly shared, low-generation-probability nucleotide sequences were removed to address suspected cross-contamination and a sequencing artifact. In a later analysis, a clonal expansion index was calculated for each public chain from normalized within-repertoire ranks of inferred template counts. Generation probabilities in a later analysis came from a VDJ recombination model fitted to out-of-frame rearrangements, and those results were checked against IGoR. In a later analysis, TCR-TCR, TCR-HLA and TCR-CMV co-occurrence was scored with hypergeometric tests, and a repertoire-size bias correction was applied to TCR pairs. In a later analysis, false discovery rates were estimated by permuting HLA or CMV assignments 20 times. In a later analysis, co-occurring TCRs were grouped using DBSCAN, with TCRdist sequence similarity added in when clustering inside HLA-allele-positive subsets. Repertoires with fewer than 30,000 or more than 120,000 public chains, plus five repertoires with anomalous nucleotide sharing, were excluded from co-occurrence clustering. The immuneACCESS repertoire file appears here via TCRdb, limited to in-frame rearrangements. These files lack a portion of the clones; in checked studies, under half of the deficit traces to unresolved V genes, and the cause of the others is not known. The V and J calls and clone size are taken from that table; D and trimming were inferred from the DNA. The sample has about 100,000 clones on record, 73% of them singletons. The biggest ten clones account for under 4.5% of the sample.

The sequenced sample consisted of PBMCs. The origin of this receptor is a man between 35 and 55 years old in good health and CMV-seronegative.

The bases read TGCGCCAGCAGTGAAAAGAGGCAAGAGACCCAGTACTTC. It specifies CASSEKRQETQYF. The sequence links TRBV10-1 to TRBJ2-5; no D segment can be confidently identified. V and J are truncated by 3 bases and 2 bases respectively, leaving an intervening sequence of 7 bases. CDR1 WNHNN and CDR2 SYGVQD are derived from the germline V gene (reference sequence). The CDR3 starts with the cysteine, ends with the phenylalanine, and has 13 residues. Just the 39-base CDR3 DNA is kept, in frame starting at base 1.